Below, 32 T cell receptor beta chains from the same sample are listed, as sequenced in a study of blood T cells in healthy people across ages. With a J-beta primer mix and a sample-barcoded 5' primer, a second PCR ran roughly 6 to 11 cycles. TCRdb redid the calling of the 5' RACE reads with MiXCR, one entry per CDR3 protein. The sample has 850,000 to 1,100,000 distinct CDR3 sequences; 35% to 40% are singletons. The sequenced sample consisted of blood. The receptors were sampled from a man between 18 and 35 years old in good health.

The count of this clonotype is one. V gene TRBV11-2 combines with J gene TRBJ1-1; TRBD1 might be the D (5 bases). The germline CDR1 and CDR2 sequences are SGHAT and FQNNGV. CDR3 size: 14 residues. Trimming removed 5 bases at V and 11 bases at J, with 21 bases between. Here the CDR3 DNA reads TGTGCCAGCAGCCGTACCCCGGTCGAGGGGAATGCTTTCTTT. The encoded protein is CASSRTPVEGNAFF.

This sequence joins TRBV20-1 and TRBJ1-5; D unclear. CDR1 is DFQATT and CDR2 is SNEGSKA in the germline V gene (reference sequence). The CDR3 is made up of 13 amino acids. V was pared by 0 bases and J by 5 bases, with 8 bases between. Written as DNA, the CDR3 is TGCAGTGCTAGAGAGGGGTCCTATCAGCCCCAGCATTTT. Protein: CSAREGSYQPQHF.

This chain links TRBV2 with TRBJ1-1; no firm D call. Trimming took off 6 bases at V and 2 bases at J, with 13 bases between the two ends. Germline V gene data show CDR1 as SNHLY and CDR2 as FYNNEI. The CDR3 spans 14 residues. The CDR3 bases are TGTGCCAGCAGCCAAAGACACGGTAACACTGAAGCTTTCTTT. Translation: CASSQRHGNTEAFF.

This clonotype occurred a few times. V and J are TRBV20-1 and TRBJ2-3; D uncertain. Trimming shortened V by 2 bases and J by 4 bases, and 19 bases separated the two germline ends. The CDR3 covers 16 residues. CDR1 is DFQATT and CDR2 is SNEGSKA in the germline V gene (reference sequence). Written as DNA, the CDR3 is TGCAGTGCTAGATCTCTCGGCCGAGTCGGTTCAGATACGCAGTATTTT. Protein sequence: CSARSLGRVGSDTQYF.

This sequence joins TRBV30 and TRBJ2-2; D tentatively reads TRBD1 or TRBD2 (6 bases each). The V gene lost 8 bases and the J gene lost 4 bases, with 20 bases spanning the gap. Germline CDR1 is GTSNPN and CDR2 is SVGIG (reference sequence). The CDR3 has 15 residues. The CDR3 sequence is CARDSPGAPTGELFF. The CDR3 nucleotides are TGTGCCCGCGATAGTCCGGGGGCTCCCACCGGGGAGCTGTTTTTT.

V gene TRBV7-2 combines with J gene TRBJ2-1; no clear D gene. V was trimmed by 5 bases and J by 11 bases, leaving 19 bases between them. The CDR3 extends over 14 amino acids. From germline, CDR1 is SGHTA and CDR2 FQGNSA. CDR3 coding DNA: TGTGCCAGCAGCAGCCCCGATTGGGTAAATAAGCAGTTCTTC. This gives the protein CASSSPDWVNKQFF.

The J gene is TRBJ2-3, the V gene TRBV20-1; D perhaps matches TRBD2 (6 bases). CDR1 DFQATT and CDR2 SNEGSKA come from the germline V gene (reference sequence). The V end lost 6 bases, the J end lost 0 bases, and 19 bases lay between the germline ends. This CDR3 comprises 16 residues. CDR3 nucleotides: TGCAGTGCCCCCCGGTCGGGGGATCGGAGCACAGATACGCAGTATTTT. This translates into CSAPRSGDRSTDTQYF.

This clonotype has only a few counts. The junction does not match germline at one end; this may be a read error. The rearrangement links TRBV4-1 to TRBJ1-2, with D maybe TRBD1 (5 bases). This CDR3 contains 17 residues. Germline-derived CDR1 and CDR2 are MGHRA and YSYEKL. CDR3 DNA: TGCACCAGCAGCCAACTTCCCATCCGGCCAGGGTCTTATGGCTACACCTTC. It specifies CTSSQLPIRPGSYGYTF.

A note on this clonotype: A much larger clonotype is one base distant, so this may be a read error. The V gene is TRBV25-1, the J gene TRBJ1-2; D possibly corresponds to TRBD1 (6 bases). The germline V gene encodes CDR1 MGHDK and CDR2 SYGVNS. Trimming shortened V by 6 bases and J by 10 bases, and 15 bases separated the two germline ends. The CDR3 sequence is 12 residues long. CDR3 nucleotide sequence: TGTGCCAGCAGCCCAACAGGGTCTGACTACACCTTC. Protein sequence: CASSPTGSDYTF.

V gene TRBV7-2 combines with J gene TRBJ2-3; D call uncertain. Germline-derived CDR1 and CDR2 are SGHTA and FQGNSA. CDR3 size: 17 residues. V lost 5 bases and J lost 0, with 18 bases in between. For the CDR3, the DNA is TGTGCCAGCAGCCCGCTCCCTAGGCCTACTAGCACAGATACGCAGTATTTT. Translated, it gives CASSPLPRPTSTDTQYF.

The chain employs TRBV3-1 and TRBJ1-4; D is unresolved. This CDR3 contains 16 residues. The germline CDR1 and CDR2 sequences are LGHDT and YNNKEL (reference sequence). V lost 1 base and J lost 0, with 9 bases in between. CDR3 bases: TGTGCCAGCAGCCAAGCGGACGGAGCAACTAATGAAAAACTGTTTTTT. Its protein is CASSQADGATNEKLFF.

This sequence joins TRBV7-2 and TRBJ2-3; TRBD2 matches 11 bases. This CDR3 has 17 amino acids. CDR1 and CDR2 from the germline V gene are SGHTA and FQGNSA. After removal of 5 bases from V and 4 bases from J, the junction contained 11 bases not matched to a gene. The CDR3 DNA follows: TGTGCCAGCAGCCACATAGCGGGGGGGCCTAACGCAGATACGCAGTATTTT. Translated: CASSHIAGGPNADTQYF.

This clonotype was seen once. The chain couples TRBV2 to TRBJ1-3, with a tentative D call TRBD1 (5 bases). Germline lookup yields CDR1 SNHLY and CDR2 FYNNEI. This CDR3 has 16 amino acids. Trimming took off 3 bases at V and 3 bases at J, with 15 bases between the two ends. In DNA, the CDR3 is TGTGCCAGCAGTGACCCTGGTCAGGGCGGTGGAAACACCATATATTTT. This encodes CASSDPGQGGGNTIYF.

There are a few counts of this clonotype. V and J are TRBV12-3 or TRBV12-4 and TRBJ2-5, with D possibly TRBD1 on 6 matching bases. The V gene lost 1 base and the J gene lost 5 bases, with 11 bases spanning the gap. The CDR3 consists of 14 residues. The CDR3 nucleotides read TGTGCCAGCAGTTTAGGGGGGCTTGGCGAGACCCAGTACTTC. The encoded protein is CASSLGGLGETQYF.

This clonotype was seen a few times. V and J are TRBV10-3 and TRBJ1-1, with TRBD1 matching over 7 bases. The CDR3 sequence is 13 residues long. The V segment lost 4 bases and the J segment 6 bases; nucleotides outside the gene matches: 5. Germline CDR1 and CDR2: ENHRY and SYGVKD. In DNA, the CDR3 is TGTGCCATCAGTGGACAGGGAGGGGCTGAAGCTTTCTTT. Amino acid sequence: CAISGQGGAEAFF.

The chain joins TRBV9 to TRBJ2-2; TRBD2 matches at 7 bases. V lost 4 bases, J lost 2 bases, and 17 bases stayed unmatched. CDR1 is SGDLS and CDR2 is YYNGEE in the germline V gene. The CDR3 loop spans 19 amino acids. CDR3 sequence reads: CASSSSSWGGTANTGELFF. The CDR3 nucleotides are TGTGCCAGCAGCTCATCTTCCTGGGGGGGGACGGCTAACACCGGGGAGCTGTTTTTT.

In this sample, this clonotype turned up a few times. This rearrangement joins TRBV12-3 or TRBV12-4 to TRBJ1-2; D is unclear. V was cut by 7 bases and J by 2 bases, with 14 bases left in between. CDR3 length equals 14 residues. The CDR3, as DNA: TGTGCCAGCACCTCCCCCCAAAGGAACTATGGCTACACCTTC. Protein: CASTSPQRNYGYTF.

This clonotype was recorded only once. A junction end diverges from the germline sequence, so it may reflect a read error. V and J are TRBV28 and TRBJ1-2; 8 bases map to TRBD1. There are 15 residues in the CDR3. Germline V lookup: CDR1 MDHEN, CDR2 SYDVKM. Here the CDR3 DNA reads TGTGTCAGCAGTCTCCCTTTGGGCAGGGGGCGCTTCTACACCTTC. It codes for CVSSLPLGRGRFYTF.

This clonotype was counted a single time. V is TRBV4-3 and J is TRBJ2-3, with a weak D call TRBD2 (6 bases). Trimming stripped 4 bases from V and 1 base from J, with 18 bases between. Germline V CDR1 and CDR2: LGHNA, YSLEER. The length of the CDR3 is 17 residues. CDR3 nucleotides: TGCGCCAGCAGCCCATCTTTCCGGACTACGGGCACAGATACGCAGTATTTT. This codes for CASSPSFRTTGTDTQYF.

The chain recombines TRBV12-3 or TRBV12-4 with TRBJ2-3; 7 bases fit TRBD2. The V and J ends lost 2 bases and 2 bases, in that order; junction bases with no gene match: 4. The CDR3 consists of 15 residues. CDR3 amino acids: CASSLFGGFTDTQYF. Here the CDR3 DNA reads TGTGCCAGCAGTTTATTCGGGGGGTTCACAGATACGCAGTATTTT.

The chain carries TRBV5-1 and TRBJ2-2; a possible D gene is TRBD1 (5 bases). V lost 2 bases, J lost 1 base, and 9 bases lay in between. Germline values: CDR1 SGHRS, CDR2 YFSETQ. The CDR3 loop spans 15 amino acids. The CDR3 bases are TGCGCCAGCAGCTTCTCCACAGGGAACACCGGGGAGCTGTTTTTT. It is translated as CASSFSTGNTGELFF. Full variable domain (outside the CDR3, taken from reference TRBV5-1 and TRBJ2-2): KAGVTQTPRYLIKTRGQQVTLSCSPISGHRSVSWYQQTPGQGLQFLFEYFSETQRNKGNFPGRFSGRQFSNSRSEMNVSTLELGDSALYLCASSFSTGNTGELFFGEGSRLTVL.

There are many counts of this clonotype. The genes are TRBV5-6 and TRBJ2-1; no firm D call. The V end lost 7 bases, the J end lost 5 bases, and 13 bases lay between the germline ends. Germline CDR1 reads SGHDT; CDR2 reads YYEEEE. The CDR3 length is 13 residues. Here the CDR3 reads CASSASSHNEQFF. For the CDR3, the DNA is TGTGCCAGCTCCGCGAGTTCCCACAATGAGCAGTTCTTC.

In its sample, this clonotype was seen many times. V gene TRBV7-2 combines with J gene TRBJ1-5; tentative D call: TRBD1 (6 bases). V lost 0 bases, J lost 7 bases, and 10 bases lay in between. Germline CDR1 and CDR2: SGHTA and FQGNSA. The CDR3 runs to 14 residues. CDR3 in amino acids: CASSLAGGGQPQHF. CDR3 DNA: TGTGCCAGCAGCTTAGCAGGGGGTGGACAGCCCCAGCATTTT.

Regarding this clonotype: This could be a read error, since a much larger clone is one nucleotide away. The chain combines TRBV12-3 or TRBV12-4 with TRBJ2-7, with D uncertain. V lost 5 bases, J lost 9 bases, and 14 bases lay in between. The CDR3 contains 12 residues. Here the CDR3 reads CASSPGGDGQYF. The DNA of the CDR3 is TGTGCCAGCAGTCCGGGTGGTGACGGGCAGTACTTC.

The CDR3 region has the DNA TGTGCCATCACCGACCCCCTCGAGGGGAATGGCTACACCTTC. Translated, it gives CAITDPLEGNGYTF. The rearrangement links TRBV10-3 to TRBJ1-2; the D gene is possibly TRBD1 (5 bases). The CDR3 covers 14 residues. Germline lookup yields CDR1 ENHRY and CDR2 SYGVKD. Trimming left V 7 bases short and J 6 bases short, with 18 bases between.

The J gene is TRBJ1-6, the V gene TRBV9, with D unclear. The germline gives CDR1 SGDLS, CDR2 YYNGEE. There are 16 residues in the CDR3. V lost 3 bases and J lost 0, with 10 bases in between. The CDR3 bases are TGTGCCAGCAGCGAGGCACTGAGCTCCTATAATTCACCCCTCCACTTT. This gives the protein CASSEALSSYNSPLHF.

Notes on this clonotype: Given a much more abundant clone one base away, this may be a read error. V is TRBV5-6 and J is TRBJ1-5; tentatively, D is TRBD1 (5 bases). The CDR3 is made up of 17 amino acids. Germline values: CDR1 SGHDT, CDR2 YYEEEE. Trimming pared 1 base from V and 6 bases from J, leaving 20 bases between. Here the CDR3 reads CASSLMCTGLGSQPQHF. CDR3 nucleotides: TGTGCCAGCAGCTTGATGTGCACAGGCTTAGGGTCTCAGCCCCAGCATTTT. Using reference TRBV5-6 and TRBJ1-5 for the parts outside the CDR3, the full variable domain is DAGVTQSPTHLIKTRGQQVTLRCSPKSGHDTVSWYQQALGQGPQFIFQYYEEEERQRGNFPDRFSGHQFPNYSSELNVNALLLGDSALYLCASSLMCTGLGSQPQHFGDGTRLSIL.

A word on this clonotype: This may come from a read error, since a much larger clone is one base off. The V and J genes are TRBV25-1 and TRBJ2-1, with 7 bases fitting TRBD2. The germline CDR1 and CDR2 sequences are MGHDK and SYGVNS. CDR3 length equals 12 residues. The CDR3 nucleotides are TGTACCAGCAGTGCGGGAGTCAATGAGCAGTTCTTC. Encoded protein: CTSSAGVNEQFF.

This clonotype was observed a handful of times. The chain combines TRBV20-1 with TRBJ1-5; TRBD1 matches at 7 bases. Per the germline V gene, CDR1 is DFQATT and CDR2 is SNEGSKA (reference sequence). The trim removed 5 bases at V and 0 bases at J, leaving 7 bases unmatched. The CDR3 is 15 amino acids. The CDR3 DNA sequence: TGCAGTGCTGCCCGACAGGGAGGTAGCAATCAGCCCCAGCATTTT. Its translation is CSAARQGGSNQPQHF.

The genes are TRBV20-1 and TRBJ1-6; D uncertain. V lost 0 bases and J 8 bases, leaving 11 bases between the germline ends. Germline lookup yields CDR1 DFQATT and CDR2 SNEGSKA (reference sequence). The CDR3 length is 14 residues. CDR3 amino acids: CSARDHAADSPLHF. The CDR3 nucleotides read TGCAGTGCTAGAGATCACGCGGCTGATTCACCCCTCCACTTT.

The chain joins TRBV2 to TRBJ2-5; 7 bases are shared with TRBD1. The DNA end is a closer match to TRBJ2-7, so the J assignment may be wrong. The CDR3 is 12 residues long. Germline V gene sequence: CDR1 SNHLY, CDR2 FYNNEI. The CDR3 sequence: CASSINRGEQYF. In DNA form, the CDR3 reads TGTGCCAGCAGTATAAACAGGGGCGAGCAGTACTTC.

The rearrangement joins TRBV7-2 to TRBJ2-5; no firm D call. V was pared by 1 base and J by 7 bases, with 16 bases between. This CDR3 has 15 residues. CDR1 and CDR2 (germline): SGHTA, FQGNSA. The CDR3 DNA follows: TGTGCCAGCAGCTTAGAGGGCGCCCTGTTGATGACCCAGTACTTC. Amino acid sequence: CASSLEGALLMTQYF.